Listed here are 28 T cell receptor beta chains from one sample, sequenced in a study of T cell responses to AZD1222 COVID-19 vaccine. Measured with immunoSEQ multiplex PCR; TCRdb has only the in-frame clones, and not every one. The data show roughly 110,000 clones, under 95% seen once. The sequencing used peripheral blood, collected on day 0 of AZD1222 vaccination. The receptor set was obtained from an adult in good health.

The chain carries TRBV4-2 and TRBJ1-1, with a weak D call TRBD1 (6 bases). This CDR3 contains 15 residues. Germline lookup yields CDR1 LGHNA and CDR2 YNFKEQ. V was clipped by 1 base and J by 1 base, with 10 bases between them. The CDR3 region is CASSQGGGRNTEAFF. The CDR3 nucleotides are TGTGCCAGCAGCCAAGGGGGGGGGCGGAACACTGAAGCTTTCTTT.

This rearrangement joins TRBV5-1 to TRBJ1-2; no reliable D call. Trimming took 0 bases from V and 0 from J, leaving 9 bases between them. The CDR3 is 15 residues long. Germline V gene lookup returns CDR1 SGHRS and CDR2 YFSETQ. The CDR3 here is CASSLGVQPNYGYTF. The CDR3 DNA sequence: TGCGCCAGCAGCTTGGGCGTTCAGCCTAACTATGGCTACACCTTC.

The chain employs TRBV19 and TRBJ2-1; 13 nucleotides line up with TRBD2. The CDR3 consists of 20 residues. Germline-derived CDR1 and CDR2 are LNHDA and SQIVND (reference sequence). The J segment lost 0 bases and the V segment lost 6 bases, leaving 14 bases of the junction unmatched. CDR3: CASSNPSTSGGPYSYNEQFF. DNA of the CDR3: TGTGCCAGTAGCAATCCTTCGACTAGCGGGGGGCCTTACTCCTACAATGAGCAGTTCTTC.

The table lists this clone with a count of one. This chain links TRBV2 with TRBJ1-2, with D tentatively TRBD1 (6 bases). The CDR3 is 16 residues long. Germline CDR1 SNHLY, CDR2 FYNNEI. V was shortened by 7 bases and J by 4 bases, with 22 bases between the two germline ends. CDR3 nucleotide sequence: TGTGCCAGCAACGCCGCTGGGGGCATTAACCTCTATGGCTACACCTTC. Translation: CASNAAGGINLYGYTF.

The rearrangement joins TRBV2 to TRBJ1-1; D is possibly TRBD1 (5 bases). The germline V and J ends were trimmed by 8 bases and 11 bases, with 27 bases remaining between them. CDR1 and CDR2 (germline): SNHLY, FYNNEI. The CDR3 consists of 15 residues. The CDR3 nucleotides read TGTGCCAGCCTTACGCTGACCCGGGGCAAAAAATGGGCTTTCTTT. Protein sequence: CASLTLTRGKKWAFF.

This clone was recorded once. V gene TRBV24-1 combines with J gene TRBJ2-7; 9 nucleotides align to TRBD1. The V gene end was trimmed by 2 bases and the J gene end by 5 bases; junction bases not matched to a gene: 12. CDR3 length: 17 amino acids. Germline assignment: CDR1 KGHDR and CDR2 SFDVKD. The CDR3 protein is CATSDSKKQGAVHEQYF. The CDR3 DNA reads as TGTGCCACCAGTGATTCGAAGAAACAGGGGGCGGTTCACGAGCAGTACTTC.

The CDR3 DNA reads TGTGCCACAGAGAGATGTATCGAGCCGATCAATCAGCCCCAGCATTTT. As protein: CATERCIEPINQPQHF. This rearrangement joins TRBV24-1 to TRBJ1-5; the D is unclear. The CDR3 consists of 16 residues. CDR1 and CDR2 from the germline V gene are KGHDR and SFDVKD. Trimming pared 10 bases from V and 3 bases from J, leaving 21 bases between.

The gene calls are TRBV5-1 and TRBJ1-2, with 10 bases matching TRBD1. V shed 0 bases, J shed 6 bases, and the junction held 8 bases outside the gene matches. Per the germline V gene, CDR1 is SGHRS and CDR2 is YFSETQ. This CDR3 region has 16 residues. The CDR3 spells CASSLEGTGEFDGYTF. DNA for the CDR3: TGCGCCAGCAGCTTGGAGGGGACAGGGGAGTTCGATGGCTACACCTTC.

This clone was detected only a few times. V gene TRBV6-2 or TRBV6-3 combines with J gene TRBJ2-2; 11 positions match TRBD1. The CDR3 consists of 15 residues. The germline gives CDR1 MNHEY, CDR2 SVGEGT. The ends lost 6 bases at V and 5 bases at J; junction bases unmatched: 5. The CDR3 DNA sequence: TGTGCCAGCAGCGAGGGACAGGGGGAGACCGGGGAGCTGTTTTTT. As protein: CASSEGQGETGELFF.

The chain employs TRBV5-1 and TRBJ1-2; weak D call: TRBD1 (5 bases). V dropped 4 bases and J dropped 2 bases, with 15 bases sitting between them. CDR3 size: 15 residues. Germline values: CDR1 SGHRS, CDR2 YFSETQ. The CDR3 loop reads CASSPGADDNYGYTF. In DNA, the CDR3 is TGCGCCAGCAGCCCTGGGGCAGACGACAACTATGGCTACACCTTC.

The chain links TRBV29-1 to TRBJ2-7, with D perhaps matching TRBD2 (6 bases). CDR3 length: 11 residues. Germline CDR1 and CDR2: SQVTM and ANQGSEA. V shed 2 bases and J shed 4 bases, with 6 bases lying between them. The CDR3 reads CSVESGYEQYF. CDR3 coding DNA: TGCAGCGTTGAAAGCGGGTACGAGCAGTACTTC.

This CDR3 is CASSFLRDNSYEQYF. The DNA for the CDR3 is TGTGCCAGCAGTTTTCTCCGGGACAACTCCTACGAGCAGTACTTC. J is TRBJ2-7 and V is TRBV27; D might be TRBD1 (6 bases). Deletions cut 3 bases from V and 0 bases from J, with 12 bases between. The CDR3 spans 15 residues. Per the germline V gene, CDR1 is MNHEY and CDR2 is SMNVEV (reference sequence).

The chain uses TRBV2 and TRBJ2-7, with 10 nucleotides matching TRBD2. The CDR3 length is 16 residues. Germline trimming cut 6 bases from V and 0 bases from J; bases unmatched to any gene: 8. Per germline, CDR1 SNHLY and CDR2 FYNNEI. CDR3: CASRIVRTSGSYEQYF. The CDR3 DNA reads as TGTGCCAGCAGAATCGTGCGGACTAGCGGCTCCTACGAGCAGTACTTC.

J is TRBJ1-1 and V is TRBV7-8, with D maybe TRBD1 (5 bases). Germline V gives CDR1 SGHVS, CDR2 FQNEAQ. The CDR3 totals 15 residues. Trimming stripped 1 base from V and 4 bases from J, with 13 bases between. This CDR3 is CASSLVGVGGTEAFF. DNA of the CDR3: TGTGCCAGCAGCTTAGTAGGGGTGGGGGGCACTGAAGCTTTCTTT.

This chain joins TRBV4-3 and TRBJ2-1; TRBD2 agrees at 8 bases. This CDR3 comprises 16 residues. Per the germline V gene, CDR1 is LGHNA and CDR2 is YSLEER. Trimming took 1 base from V and 7 from J; bases not matched to a gene: 9. In DNA, the CDR3 is TGCGCCAGCAGCCAAGTCTTTGCGGGGGGTGGGAATGAGCAGTTCTTC. It specifies CASSQVFAGGGNEQFF.

J is TRBJ2-5 and V is TRBV4-1, with TRBD1 matching over 11 bases. V dropped 4 bases and J dropped 3; count of bases not matched to a gene: 22. Germline V gene lookup returns CDR1 MGHRA and CDR2 YSYEKL. The CDR3 consists of 21 residues. The CDR3 nucleotides are TGCGCCAGCAGCCGCGGACAGGGGGCTAGCGGCAACGGGAAAGAGGAAGAGACCCAGTACTTC. It encodes CASSRGQGASGNGKEEETQYF.

This sequence joins TRBV24-1 and TRBJ1-2; possibly TRBD1 for D (5 bases). The CDR3 runs to 10 residues. The germline V gene encodes CDR1 KGHDR and CDR2 SFDVKD. Trimming pared 7 bases from V and 8 bases from J, leaving 7 bases between. The CDR3 loop is CATRDRGYTF. In nucleotides, the CDR3 is TGTGCCACCAGAGACAGAGGCTACACCTTC.

V and J are TRBV2 and TRBJ2-7, with 7 bases identical to TRBD1. V lost 7 bases and J lost 3; bases outside the gene matches: 6. This CDR3 has 13 amino acids. In germline, CDR1 is SNHLY, CDR2 FYNNEI. The CDR3 spells CASKGTVLYEQYF. DNA of the CDR3: TGTGCCAGCAAAGGGACAGTCCTCTACGAGCAGTACTTC. Combining the CDR3 with reference TRBV2 and TRBJ2-7 gives the whole variable domain EPEVTQTPSHQVTQMGQEVILRCVPISNHLYFYWYRQILGQKVEFLVSFYNNEISEKSEIFDDQFSVERPDGSNFTLKIRSTKLEDSAMYFCASKGTVLYEQYFGPGTRLTVT.

This chain links TRBV7-3 with TRBJ2-3, with a tentative D call TRBD1 (5 bases). The CDR3 has 13 residues. Germline lookup yields CDR1 SGHTA and CDR2 FQGTGA. V lost 4 bases to trimming and J lost 8 bases, with 13 bases between them. The CDR3 DNA sequence: TGTGCCAGCAGCTCCGGACCCCAGGGTACGCAGTATTTT. As protein: CASSSGPQGTQYF.

Only one count was recorded for this clone. The CDR3 here is CASSRASERGGSYEQYF. Here the CDR3 DNA reads TGTGCCAGCAGCCGCGCCTCCGAGAGGGGGGGGTCCTACGAGCAGTACTTC. The chain recombines TRBV3-1 (or the pseudogene TRBV3-2) with TRBJ2-7; a weak D match, TRBD2 (7 bases). V was shortened by 4 bases and J by 1 base, with 20 bases between the two germline ends. CDR1 LGHDT and CDR2 YNNKEL come from the germline V gene (reference sequence). The CDR3 covers 17 residues.

A single count supports this clone. The rearrangement links TRBV5-1 to TRBJ1-6, with TRBD1 matching over 8 bases. The CDR3 length is 18 residues. Germline CDR1 is SGHRS and CDR2 is YFSETQ. V dropped 4 bases and J dropped 0; count of bases not matched to a gene: 9. CDR3 sequence (DNA): TGCGCCAGCAGCGCTGGGGACAGGATGAGCTCCTATAATTCACCCCTCCACTTT. Translating gives CASSAGDRMSSYNSPLHF.

The genes are TRBV19 and TRBJ2-7; a possible D gene is TRBD1 (6 bases). CDR1 is LNHDA and CDR2 is SQIVND in the germline V gene (reference sequence). The V and J ends lost 7 bases and 6 bases respectively, with 19 bases between them. This CDR3 comprises 14 residues. CDR3 region: CASTQYGQSGEQYF. The CDR3 region has the DNA TGTGCCAGTACCCAATACGGACAGTCGGGCGAGCAGTACTTC.

The CDR3 region is CASSKGQGYPLNQPQHF. CDR3 DNA sequence: TGTGCCAGCAGTAAGGGACAGGGATACCCCTTAAATCAGCCCCAGCATTTT. This chain links TRBV6-2 or TRBV6-3 with TRBJ1-5; 9 bases map to TRBD1. Losses at the gene ends were 5 bases for V and 4 bases for J; bases not matched to a gene: 12. This CDR3 has 17 amino acids. Germline CDR1 and CDR2: MNHEY and SVGEGT.

The V and J genes are TRBV7-2 and TRBJ2-1; D gene unclear. CDR1 and CDR2 (germline): SGHTA, FQGNSA. The CDR3 spans 15 residues. V was pared by 4 bases and J by 2 bases, with 12 bases between. The CDR3 nucleotides read TGTGCCAGCAGCTCCTCACGAAGGACCTACAATGAGCAGTTCTTC. Encoded protein: CASSSSRRTYNEQFF.

This chain links TRBV6-6 with TRBJ2-6; possibly TRBD1 or TRBD2 for D (6 bases each). The CDR3 totals 16 residues. The V and J ends lost 7 bases and 0 bases respectively, with 13 bases between them. Germline lookup yields CDR1 MNHNY and CDR2 SVGAGI (reference sequence). This chain's CDR3 is CASTHSGASGANVLTF. Here the CDR3 DNA reads TGTGCCAGCACCCACTCGGGGGCCTCTGGGGCCAACGTCCTGACTTTC.

V and J are TRBV3-1 (or the pseudogene TRBV3-2) and TRBJ1-1; D gene ambiguous. CDR3 length equals 12 residues. Germline assignment: CDR1 LGHDT and CDR2 YNNKEL (reference sequence). Trimming stripped 4 bases from V and 4 bases from J, with 7 bases between. CDR3 residues: CASSRLATEAFF. In DNA, the CDR3 is TGTGCCAGCAGCCGCCTGGCCACTGAAGCTTTCTTT.

The gene calls are TRBV2 and TRBJ2-1, with 8 bases identical to TRBD2. After removal of 4 bases from V and 0 bases from J, the junction contained 8 bases not matched to a gene. CDR3 length equals 17 residues. Germline values: CDR1 SNHLY, CDR2 FYNNEI. The CDR3 DNA follows: TGTGCCAGCAGTGTCCCCCCGGGGGGGAGCTCCTACAATGAGCAGTTCTTC. Residues: CASSVPPGGSSYNEQFF.

The CDR3 DNA sequence: TGTGCCAGCAGCTTAGACGGGATGACCGGCTACACCTTC. This translates into CASSLDGMTGYTF. The rearrangement joins TRBV7-6 to TRBJ1-2; no reliable D call. This CDR3 is built from 13 residues. The V gene's germline CDR1 is SGHVS and CDR2 FNYEAQ. Trimming took off 1 base at V and 8 bases at J, with 11 bases between the two ends.